This T cell receptor (beta chain) derives from a study of blood T cell repertoires in COVID-19. Across the study: The United States, Italy and Spain supplied acute and convalescent COVID-19 samples. T cells, B-cell-depleted T cells, or PBMCs provided the cDNA or gDNA that served as material.

Original processing notes: Using reference gene primer amplification, nucleated cell counts were estimated. Here immunoSEQ multiplex PCR was the method, and the copy in TCRdb shows in-frame clones only, minus some. V and J calls and clone size follow that table, whereas D and trimming were derived from the DNA. The sample has 100,000 to 150,000 clones, roughly 90% seen once. The V end was cut by 10 bases, the J end by 0 bases, with 9 bases between. Looked up from germline, CDR1 is KGHDR and CDR2 is SFDVKD. The CDR3 is 13 amino acids. The sequence came from a man aged 35-49 years with acute or convalescent COVID-19. Sequencing was performed on peripheral blood. The rearrangement joins TRBV24-1 to TRBJ2-1, with a tentative D call TRBD1 (6 bases). The DNA for the CDR3 is TGTGCCACTGGACAGAGCTCCTACAATGAGCAGTTCTTC. Encoded protein: CATGQSSYNEQFF.